Below are 3 T cell receptor beta chains sequenced from a single sample in a study of shared clonotypes between healthy human individuals. Using immunoSEQ multiplex PCR, the repertoire was profiled, and TCRdb retains in-frame clones only, with some absent. Among around 990,000 clones listed, 60% to 85% were seen once. What was sequenced was memory CD4+ T cells from PBMCs. Noted subset: CD45RA-negative fraction. Every receptor here comes from a man between 18 and 29 years old in good health. Some clones in this sample may be carry-over from other donors' samples.

This clone is a singleton in its sample. The chain couples TRBV5-1 to TRBJ1-1; 7 nucleotides line up with TRBD1. V shed 3 bases, J shed 7 bases, and the junction held 9 bases outside the gene matches. Germline V gene lookup returns CDR1 SGHRS and CDR2 YFSETQ. The CDR3 extends over 14 amino acids. The CDR3 bases are TGCGCCAGCAGCTCGACAGGGCCTCGGGTTGAAGCTTTCTTT. Protein sequence: CASSSTGPRVEAFF. The variable domain in full, completed from reference TRBV5-1 and TRBJ1-1, reads KAGVTQTPRYLIKTRGQQVTLSCSPISGHRSVSWYQQTPGQGLQFLFEYFSETQRNKGNFPGRFSGRQFSNSRSEMNVSTLELGDSALYLCASSSTGPRVEAFFGQGTRLTVV.

The rearrangement uses TRBV15 and TRBJ2-3; tentative D call: TRBD2 (5 bases). The V gene's germline CDR1 is LNHNV and CDR2 YYDKDF (reference sequence). V gave up 7 bases and J gave up 2 bases, with 22 bases separating them. This CDR3 is 17 amino acids long. The CDR3 DNA reads TGTGCCACCACCTCCCGTCTGGGAGAGACCTACACAGATACGCAGTATTTT. Amino acid sequence: CATTSRLGETYTDTQYF.

With respect to this clone: This may stem from a read error, because a much larger clone lies one nucleotide away. V usage is TRBV4-2 and J usage is TRBJ2-1, with D hard to call. CDR1 is LGHNA and CDR2 is YNFKEQ in the germline V gene. The CDR3 totals 15 residues. Deletions cut 0 bases from V and 0 bases from J, with 6 bases between. CDR3 DNA: TGTGCCAGCAGCCAAGACGCGAGCTCCTACAATGAGCAGTTCTTC. Its protein product is CASSQDASSYNEQFF.